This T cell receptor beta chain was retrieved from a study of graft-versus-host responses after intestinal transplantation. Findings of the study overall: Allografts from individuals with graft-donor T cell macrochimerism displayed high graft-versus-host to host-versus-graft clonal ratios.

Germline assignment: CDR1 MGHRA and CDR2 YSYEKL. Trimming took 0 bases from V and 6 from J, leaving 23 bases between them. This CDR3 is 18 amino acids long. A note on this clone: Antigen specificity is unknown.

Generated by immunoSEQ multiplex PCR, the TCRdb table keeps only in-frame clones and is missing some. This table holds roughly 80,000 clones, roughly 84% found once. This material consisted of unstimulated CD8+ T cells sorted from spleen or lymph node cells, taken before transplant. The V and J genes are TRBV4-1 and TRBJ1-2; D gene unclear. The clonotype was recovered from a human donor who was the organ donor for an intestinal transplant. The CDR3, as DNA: TGCGCCAGCAGCCAAGACACGTACAGCTCAGGCGTCCTAAATGGCTACACCTTC. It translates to CASSQDTYSSGVLNGYTF.